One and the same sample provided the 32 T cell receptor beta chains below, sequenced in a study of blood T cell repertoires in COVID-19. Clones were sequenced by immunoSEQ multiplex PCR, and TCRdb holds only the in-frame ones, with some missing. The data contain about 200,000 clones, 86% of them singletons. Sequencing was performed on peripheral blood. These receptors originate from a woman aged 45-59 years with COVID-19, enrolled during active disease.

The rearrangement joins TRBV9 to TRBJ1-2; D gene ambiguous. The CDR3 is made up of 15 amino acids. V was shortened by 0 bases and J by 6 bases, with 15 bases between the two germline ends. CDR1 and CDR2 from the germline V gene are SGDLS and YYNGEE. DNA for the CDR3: TGTGCCAGCAGCGTAGGTCCTGCCAGGATCAATGGCTACACCTTC. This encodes CASSVGPARINGYTF. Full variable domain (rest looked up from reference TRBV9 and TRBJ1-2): DSGVTQTPKHLITATGQRVTLRCSPRSGDLSVYWYQQSLDQGLQFLIQYYNGEERAKGNILERFSAQQFPDLHSELNLSSLELGDSALYFCASSVGPARINGYTFGSGTRLTVV.

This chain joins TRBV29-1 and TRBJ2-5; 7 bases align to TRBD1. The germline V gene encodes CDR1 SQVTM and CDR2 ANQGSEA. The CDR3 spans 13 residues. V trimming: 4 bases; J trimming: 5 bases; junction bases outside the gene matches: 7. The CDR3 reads CSVGLGGLETQYF. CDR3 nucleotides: TGCAGCGTTGGTTTAGGGGGCTTGGAGACCCAGTACTTC.

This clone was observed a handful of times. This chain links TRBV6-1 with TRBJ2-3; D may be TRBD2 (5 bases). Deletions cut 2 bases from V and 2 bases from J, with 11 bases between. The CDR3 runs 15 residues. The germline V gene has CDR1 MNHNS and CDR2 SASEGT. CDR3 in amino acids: CASSERGGYTDTQYF. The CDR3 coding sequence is TGTGCCAGCAGTGAACGGGGTGGGTACACAGATACGCAGTATTTT.

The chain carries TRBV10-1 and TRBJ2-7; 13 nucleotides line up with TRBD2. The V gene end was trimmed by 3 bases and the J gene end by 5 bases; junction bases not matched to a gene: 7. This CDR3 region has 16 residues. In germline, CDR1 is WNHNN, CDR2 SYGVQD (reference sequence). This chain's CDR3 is CASSEGLAGVGDEQYF. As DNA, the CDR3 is TGCGCCAGCAGTGAAGGACTAGCGGGGGTTGGGGACGAGCAGTACTTC.

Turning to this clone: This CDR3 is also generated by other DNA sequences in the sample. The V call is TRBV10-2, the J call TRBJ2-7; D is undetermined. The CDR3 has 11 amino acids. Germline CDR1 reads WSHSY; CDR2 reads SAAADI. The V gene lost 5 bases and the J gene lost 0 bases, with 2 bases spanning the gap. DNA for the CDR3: TGCGCCAGCAGTCTCTCCTACGAGCAGTACTTC. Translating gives CASSLSYEQYF.

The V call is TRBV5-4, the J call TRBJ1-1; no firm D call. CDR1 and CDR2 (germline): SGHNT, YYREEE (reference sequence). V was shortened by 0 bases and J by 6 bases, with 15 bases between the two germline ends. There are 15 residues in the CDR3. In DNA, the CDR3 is TGTGCCAGCAGCTTGGATGGGTCGGTCGGGTCTGAAGCTTTCTTT. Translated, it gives CASSLDGSVGSEAFF.

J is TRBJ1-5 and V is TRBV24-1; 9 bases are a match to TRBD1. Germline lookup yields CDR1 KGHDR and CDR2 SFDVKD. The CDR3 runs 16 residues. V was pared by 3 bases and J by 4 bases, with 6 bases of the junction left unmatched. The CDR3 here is CATSDPGQGPNQPQHF. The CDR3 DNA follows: TGTGCCACCAGTGATCCGGGACAGGGCCCTAATCAGCCCCAGCATTTT.

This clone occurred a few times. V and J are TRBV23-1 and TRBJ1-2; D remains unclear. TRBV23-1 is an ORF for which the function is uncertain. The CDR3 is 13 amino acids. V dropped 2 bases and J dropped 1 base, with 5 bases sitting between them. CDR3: CASSQTVNYGYTF. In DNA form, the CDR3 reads TGCGCCAGCAGTCAAACGGTTAACTATGGCTACACCTTC.

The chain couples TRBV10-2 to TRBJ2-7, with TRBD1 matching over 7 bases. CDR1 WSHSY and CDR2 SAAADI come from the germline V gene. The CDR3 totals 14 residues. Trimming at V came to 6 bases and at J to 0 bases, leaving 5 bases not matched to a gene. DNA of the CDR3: TGCGCCAGCAGAAGGGACAGCAGCTCCTACGAGCAGTACGTC. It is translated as CASRRDSSSYEQYV.

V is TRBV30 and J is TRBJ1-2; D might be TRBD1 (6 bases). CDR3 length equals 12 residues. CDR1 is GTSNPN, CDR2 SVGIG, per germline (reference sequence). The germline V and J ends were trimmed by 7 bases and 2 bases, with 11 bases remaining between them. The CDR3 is CASSRGNYGYTF. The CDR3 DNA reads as TGTGCCTCCAGTAGGGGGAACTATGGCTACACCTTC.

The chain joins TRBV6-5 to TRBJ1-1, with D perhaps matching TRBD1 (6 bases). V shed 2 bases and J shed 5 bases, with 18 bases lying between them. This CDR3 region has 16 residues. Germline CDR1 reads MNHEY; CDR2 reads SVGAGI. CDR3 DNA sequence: TGTGCCAGCAGTTACACAGCGGGGGGGGCCGGAACTGAAGCTTTCTTT. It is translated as CASSYTAGGAGTEAFF.

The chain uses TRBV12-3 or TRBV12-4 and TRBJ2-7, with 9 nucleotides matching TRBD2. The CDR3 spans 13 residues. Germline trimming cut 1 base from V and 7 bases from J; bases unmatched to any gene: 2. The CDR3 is CASSLGLAGEQYV. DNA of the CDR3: TGTGCCAGCAGTTTAGGGCTAGCGGGAGAGCAGTACGTC.

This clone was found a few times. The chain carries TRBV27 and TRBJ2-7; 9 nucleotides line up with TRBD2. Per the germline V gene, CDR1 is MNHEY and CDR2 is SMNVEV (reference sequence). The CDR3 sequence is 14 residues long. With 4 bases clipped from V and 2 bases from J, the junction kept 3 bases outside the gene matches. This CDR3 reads CASSSRGGPYEQYF. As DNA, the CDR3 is TGTGCCAGCAGTTCGCGGGGGGGACCCTACGAGCAGTACTTC.

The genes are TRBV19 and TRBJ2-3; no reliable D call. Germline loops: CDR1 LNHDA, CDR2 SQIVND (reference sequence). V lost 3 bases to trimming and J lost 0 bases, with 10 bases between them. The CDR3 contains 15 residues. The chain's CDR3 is CASSMGILSTDTQYF. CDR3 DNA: TGTGCCAGTAGTATGGGCATACTCAGCACAGATACGCAGTATTTT.

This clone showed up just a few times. CDR3 nucleotide sequence: TGTGCCAGCACTCGCAATGACGGGATCTACGGAAACACCATATATTTT. Protein sequence: CASTRNDGIYGNTIYF. This sequence joins TRBV5-5 and TRBJ1-3; D unclear. Germline values: CDR1 SGHKS, CDR2 YYEKEE (reference sequence). Trimming shortened V by 6 bases and J by 4 bases, and 20 bases separated the two germline ends. The CDR3 has 16 amino acids. Together with reference TRBV5-5 and TRBJ1-3, the CDR3 gives the full variable domain: DAGVTQSPTHLIKTRGQQVTLRCSPISGHKSVSWYQQVLGQGPQFIFQYYEKEERGRGNFPDRFSARQFPNYSSELNVNALLLGDSALYLCASTRNDGIYGNTIYFGEGSWLTVV.

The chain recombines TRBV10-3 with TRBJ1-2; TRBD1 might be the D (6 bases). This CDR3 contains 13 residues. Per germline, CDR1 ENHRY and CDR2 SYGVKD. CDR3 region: CVSGGWLGYGYTF. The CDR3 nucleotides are TGTGTGAGCGGGGGCTGGTTGGGCTATGGCTACACCTTC.

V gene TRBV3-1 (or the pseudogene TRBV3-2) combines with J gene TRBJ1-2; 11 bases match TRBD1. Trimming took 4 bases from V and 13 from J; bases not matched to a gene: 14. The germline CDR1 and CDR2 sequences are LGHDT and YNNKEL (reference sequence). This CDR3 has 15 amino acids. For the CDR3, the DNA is TGTGCCAGCAGCCCCTCCGGACAGGGGGCTAGGGCTGGCACCTTC. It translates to CASSPSGQGARAGTF.

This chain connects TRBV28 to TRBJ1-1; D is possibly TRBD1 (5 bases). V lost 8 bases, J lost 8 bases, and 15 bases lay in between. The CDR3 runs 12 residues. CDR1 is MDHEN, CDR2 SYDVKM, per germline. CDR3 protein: CASGRTLGEAFF. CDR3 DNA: TGTGCCAGCGGCCGGACACTTGGAGAAGCTTTCTTT.

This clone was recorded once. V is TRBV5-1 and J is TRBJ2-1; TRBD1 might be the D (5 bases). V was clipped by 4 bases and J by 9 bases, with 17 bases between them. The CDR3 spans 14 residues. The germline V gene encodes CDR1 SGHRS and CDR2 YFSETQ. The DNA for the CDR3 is TGCGCCAGCAGCACCCGACTGGGCCAGGGTGAGCAGTTCTTC. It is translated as CASSTRLGQGEQFF.

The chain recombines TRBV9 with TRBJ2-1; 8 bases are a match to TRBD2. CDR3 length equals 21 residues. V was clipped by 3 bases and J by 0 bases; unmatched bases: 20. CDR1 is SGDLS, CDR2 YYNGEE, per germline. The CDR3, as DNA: TGTGCCAGCAGCGACACCCTGTCCTCTCTAACTAGCGGAAGCTCCTACAATGAGCAGTTCTTC. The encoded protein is CASSDTLSSLTSGSSYNEQFF.

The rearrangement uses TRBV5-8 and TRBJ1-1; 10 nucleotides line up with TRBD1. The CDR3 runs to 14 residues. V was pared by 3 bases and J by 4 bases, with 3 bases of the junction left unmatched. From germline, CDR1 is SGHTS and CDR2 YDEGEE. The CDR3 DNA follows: TGTGCCAGCAGCTGGCGACAGGGGGCCACTGAAGCTTTCTTT. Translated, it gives CASSWRQGATEAFF.

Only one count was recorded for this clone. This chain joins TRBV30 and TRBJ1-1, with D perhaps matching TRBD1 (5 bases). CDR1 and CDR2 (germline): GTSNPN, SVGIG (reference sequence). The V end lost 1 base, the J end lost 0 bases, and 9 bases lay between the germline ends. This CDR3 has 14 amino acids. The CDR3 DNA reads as TGTGCCTGGAGTGGGGGGGAAATGAACACTGAAGCTTTCTTT. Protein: CAWSGGEMNTEAFF.

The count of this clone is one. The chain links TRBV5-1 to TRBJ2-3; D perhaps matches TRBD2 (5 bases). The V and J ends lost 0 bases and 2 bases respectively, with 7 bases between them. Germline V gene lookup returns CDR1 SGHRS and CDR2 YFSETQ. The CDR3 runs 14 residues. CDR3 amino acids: CASSLASPTDTQYF. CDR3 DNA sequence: TGCGCCAGCAGCTTGGCTAGCCCCACAGATACGCAGTATTTT.

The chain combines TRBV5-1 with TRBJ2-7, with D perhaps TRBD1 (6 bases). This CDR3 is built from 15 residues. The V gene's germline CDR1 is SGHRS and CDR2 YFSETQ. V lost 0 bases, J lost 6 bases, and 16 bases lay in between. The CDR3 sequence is CASSLAGEEGIEQYV. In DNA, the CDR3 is TGCGCCAGCAGCTTGGCAGGGGAAGAGGGTATCGAGCAGTACGTC.

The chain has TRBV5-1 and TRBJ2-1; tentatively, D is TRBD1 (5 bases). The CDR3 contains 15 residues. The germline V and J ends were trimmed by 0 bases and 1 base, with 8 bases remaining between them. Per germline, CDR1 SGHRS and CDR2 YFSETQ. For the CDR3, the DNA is TGCGCCAGCAGCTTGGGCAGGGCTTCCTACAATGAGCAGTTCTTC. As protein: CASSLGRASYNEQFF. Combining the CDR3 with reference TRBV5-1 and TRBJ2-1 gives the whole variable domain KAGVTQTPRYLIKTRGQQVTLSCSPISGHRSVSWYQQTPGQGLQFLFEYFSETQRNKGNFPGRFSGRQFSNSRSEMNVSTLELGDSALYLCASSLGRASYNEQFFGPGTRLTVL.

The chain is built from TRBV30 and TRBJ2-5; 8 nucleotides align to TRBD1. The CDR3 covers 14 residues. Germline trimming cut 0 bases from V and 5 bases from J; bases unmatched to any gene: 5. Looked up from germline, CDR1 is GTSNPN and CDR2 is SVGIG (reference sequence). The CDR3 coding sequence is TGTGCCTGGAGTGTAAACAGGGGGTGGGAGACCCAGTACTTC. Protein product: CAWSVNRGWETQYF.

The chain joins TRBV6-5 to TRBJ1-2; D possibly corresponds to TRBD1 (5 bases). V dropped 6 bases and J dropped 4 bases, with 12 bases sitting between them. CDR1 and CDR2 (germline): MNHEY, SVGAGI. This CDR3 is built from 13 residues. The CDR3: CASRTALIYGYTF. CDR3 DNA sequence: TGTGCCAGCAGGACAGCCTTAATCTATGGCTACACCTTC.

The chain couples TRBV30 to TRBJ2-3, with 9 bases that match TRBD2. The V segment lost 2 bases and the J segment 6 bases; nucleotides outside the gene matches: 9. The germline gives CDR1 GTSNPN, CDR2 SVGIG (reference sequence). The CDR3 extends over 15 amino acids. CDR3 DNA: TGTGCCTGGAGTACTGGCGGGGGGGCCGAGGATACGCAGTATTTT. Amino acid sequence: CAWSTGGGAEDTQYF.

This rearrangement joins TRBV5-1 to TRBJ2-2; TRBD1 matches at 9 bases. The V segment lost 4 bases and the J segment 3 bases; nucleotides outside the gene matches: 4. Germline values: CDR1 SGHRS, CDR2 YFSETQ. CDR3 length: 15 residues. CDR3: CASSQQGADTGELFF. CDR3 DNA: TGCGCCAGCAGCCAACAGGGGGCTGACACCGGGGAGCTGTTTTTT.

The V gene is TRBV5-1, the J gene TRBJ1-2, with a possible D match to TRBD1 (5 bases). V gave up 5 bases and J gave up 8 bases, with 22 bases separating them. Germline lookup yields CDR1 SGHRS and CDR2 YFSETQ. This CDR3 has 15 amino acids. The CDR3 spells CASSPAHQGVGGYTF. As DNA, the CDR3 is TGCGCCAGCAGTCCGGCACACCAAGGGGTCGGGGGCTACACCTTC.

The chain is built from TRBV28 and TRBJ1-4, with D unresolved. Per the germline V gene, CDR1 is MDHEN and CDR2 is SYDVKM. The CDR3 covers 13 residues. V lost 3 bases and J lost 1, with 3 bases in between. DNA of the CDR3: TGTGCCAGCAGTTTCGGAACTAATGAAAAACTGTTTTTT. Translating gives CASSFGTNEKLFF.

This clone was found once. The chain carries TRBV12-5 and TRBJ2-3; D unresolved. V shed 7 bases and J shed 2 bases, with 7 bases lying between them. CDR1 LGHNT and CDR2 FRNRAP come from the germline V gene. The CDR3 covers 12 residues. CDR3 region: CASVDFTDTQYF. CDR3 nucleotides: TGTGCTAGTGTCGACTTCACAGATACGCAGTATTTT.